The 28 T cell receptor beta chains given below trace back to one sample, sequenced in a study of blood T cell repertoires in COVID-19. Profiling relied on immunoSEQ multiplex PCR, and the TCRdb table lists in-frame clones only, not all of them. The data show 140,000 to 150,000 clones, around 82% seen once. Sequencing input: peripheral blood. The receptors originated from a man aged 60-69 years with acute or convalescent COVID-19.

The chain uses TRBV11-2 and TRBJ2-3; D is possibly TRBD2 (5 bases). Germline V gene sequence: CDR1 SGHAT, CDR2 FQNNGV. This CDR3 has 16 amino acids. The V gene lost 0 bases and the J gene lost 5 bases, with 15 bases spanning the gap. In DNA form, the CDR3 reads TGTGCCAGCAGCTTAGATCGAGGGCAGGCTTTAGATACGCAGTATTTT. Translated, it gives CASSLDRGQALDTQYF. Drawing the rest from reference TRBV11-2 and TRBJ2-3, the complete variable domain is EAGVAQSPRYKIIEKRQSVAFWCNPISGHATLYWYQQILGQGPKLLIQFQNNGVVDDSQLPKDRFSAERLKGVDSTLKIQPAKLEDSAVYLCASSLDRGQALDTQYFGPGTRLTVL.

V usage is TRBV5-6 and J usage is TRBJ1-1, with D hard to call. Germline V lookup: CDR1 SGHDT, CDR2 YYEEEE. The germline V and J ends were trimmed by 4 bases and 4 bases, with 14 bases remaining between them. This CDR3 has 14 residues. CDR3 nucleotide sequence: TGTGCCAGCAGCGCGGTGGGGAGCGGCACTGAAGCTTTCTTT. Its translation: CASSAVGSGTEAFF.

CDR3 amino acids: CASSFPSGSTYEQYF. CDR3 sequence (DNA): TGTGCCAGCAGCTTCCCAAGCGGGTCGACCTACGAGCAGTACTTC. The V gene is TRBV7-9, the J gene TRBJ2-7, with a weak D call TRBD2 (6 bases). Germline V gene data show CDR1 as SEHNR and CDR2 as FQNEAQ (reference sequence). The CDR3 runs to 15 residues. Trimming took 3 bases from V and 2 from J, leaving 14 bases between them.

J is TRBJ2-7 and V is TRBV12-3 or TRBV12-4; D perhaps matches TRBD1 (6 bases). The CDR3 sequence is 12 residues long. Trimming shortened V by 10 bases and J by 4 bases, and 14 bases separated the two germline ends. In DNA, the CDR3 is TGTGCCATTATGGCAGGGGAGTACGAGCAGTACTTC. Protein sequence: CAIMAGEYEQYF.

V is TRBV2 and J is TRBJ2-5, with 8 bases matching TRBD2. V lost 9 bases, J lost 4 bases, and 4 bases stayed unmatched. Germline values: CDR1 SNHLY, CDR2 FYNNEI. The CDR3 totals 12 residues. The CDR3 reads CASGLAVETQYF. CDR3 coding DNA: TGTGCCAGTGGACTAGCCGTAGAGACCCAGTACTTC.

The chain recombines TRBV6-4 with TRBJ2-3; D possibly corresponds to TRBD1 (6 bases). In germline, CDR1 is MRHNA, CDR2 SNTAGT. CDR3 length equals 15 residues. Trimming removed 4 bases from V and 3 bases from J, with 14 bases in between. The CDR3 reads CASSVVGAETDTQYF. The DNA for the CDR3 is TGTGCCAGCAGTGTGGTGGGGGCGGAGACAGATACGCAGTATTTT.

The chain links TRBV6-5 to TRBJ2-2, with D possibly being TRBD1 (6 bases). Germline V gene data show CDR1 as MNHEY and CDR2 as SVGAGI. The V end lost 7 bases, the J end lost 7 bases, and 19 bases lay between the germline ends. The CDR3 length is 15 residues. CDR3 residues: CASTQGTREFGELFF. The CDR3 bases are TGTGCCAGCACCCAGGGGACGAGGGAGTTCGGGGAGCTGTTTTTT.

CDR3: CASSLAPGTSAYEQYF. The CDR3 DNA sequence: TGTGCCAGCAGTTTAGCCCCCGGGACTAGTGCTTACGAGCAGTACTTC. The chain uses TRBV27 and TRBJ2-7; 8 bases map to TRBD2. V was clipped by 2 bases and J by 4 bases; unmatched bases: 10. Per germline, CDR1 MNHEY and CDR2 SMNVEV (reference sequence). This CDR3 comprises 16 residues.

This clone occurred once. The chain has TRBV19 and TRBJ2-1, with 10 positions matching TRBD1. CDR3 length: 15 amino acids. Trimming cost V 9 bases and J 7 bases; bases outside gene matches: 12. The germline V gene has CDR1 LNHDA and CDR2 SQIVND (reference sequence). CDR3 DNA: TGTGCCAGCGGGACCCGGACAGGGGGGATAAATGAGCAGTTCTTC. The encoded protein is CASGTRTGGINEQFF. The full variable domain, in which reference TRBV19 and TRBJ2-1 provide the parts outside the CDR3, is DGGITQSPKYLFRKEGQNVTLSCEQNLNHDAMYWYRQDPGQGLRLIYYSQIVNDFQKGDIAEGYSVSREKKESFPLTVTSAQKNPTAFYLCASGTRTGGINEQFFGPGTRLTVL.

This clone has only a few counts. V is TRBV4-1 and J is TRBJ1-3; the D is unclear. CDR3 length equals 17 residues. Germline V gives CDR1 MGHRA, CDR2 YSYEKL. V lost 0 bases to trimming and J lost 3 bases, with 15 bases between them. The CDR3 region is CASSQDLGGVGGNTIYF. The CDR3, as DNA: TGCGCCAGCAGCCAAGATCTTGGCGGGGTGGGTGGAAACACCATATATTTT.

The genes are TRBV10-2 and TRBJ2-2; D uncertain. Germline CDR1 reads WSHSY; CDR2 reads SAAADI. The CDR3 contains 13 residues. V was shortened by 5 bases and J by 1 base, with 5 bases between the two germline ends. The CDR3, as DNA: TGCGCCAGCAGTCGACAGAACACCGGGGAGCTGTTTTTT. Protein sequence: CASSRQNTGELFF.

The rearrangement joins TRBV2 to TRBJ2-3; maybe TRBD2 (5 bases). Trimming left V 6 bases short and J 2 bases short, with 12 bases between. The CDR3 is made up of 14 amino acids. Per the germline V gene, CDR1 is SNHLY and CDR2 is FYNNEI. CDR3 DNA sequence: TGTGCCAGCAGCCTGGACTGGGTCACAGATACGCAGTATTTT. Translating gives CASSLDWVTDTQYF.

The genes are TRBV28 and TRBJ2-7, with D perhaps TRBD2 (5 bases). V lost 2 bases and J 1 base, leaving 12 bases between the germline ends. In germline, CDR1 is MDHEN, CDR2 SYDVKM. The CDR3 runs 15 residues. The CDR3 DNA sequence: TGTGCCAGCAGTTTACTGGGTTCGGGGTCCTACGAGCAGTACTTC. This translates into CASSLLGSGSYEQYF.

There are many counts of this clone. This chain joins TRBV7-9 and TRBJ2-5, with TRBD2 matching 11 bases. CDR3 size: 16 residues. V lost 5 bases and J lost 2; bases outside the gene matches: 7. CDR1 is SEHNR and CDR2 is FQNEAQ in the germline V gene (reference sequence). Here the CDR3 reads CASSPRASGRQETQYF. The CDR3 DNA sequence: TGTGCCAGCAGCCCAAGGGCTAGCGGGAGGCAAGAGACCCAGTACTTC.

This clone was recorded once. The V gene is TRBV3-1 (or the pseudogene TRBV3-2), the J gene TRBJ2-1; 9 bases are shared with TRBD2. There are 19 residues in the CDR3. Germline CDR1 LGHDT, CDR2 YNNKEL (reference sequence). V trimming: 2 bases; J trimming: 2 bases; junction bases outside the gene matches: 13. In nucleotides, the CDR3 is TGTGCCAGCAGCCAAAAGCGGCCTAGCGGGACCGGAGCCTACAATGAGCAGTTCTTC. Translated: CASSQKRPSGTGAYNEQFF.

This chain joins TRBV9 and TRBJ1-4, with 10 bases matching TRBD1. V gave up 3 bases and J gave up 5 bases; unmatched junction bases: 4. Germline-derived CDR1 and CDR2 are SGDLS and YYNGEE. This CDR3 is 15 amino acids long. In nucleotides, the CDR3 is TGTGCCAGCAGCGAGAGGACAGGGGGAAATGAAAAACTGTTTTTT. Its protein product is CASSERTGGNEKLFF.

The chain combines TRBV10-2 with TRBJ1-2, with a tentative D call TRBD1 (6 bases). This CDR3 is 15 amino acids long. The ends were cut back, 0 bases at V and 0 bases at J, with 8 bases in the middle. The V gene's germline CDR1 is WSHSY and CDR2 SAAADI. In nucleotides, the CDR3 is TGCGCCAGCAGTGAGTCTAACAGGGCTAACTATGGCTACACCTTC. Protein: CASSESNRANYGYTF.

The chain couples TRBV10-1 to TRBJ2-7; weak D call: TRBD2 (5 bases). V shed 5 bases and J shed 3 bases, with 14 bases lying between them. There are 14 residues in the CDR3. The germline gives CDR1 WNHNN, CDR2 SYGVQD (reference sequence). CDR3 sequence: CASSNGLDIYEQYF. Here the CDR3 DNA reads TGCGCCAGCAGTAATGGACTCGACATCTACGAGCAGTACTTC.

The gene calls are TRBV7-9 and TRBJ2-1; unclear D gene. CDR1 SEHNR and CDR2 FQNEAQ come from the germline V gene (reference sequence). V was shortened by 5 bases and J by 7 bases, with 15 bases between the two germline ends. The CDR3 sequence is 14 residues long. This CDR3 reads CASSLNSQANEQFF. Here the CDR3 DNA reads TGTGCCAGCAGCCTCAACTCCCAAGCGAATGAGCAGTTCTTC.

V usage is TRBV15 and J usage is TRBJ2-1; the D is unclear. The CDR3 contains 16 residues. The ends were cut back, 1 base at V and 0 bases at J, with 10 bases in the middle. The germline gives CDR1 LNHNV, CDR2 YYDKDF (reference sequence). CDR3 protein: CATSRGLSGSYNEQFF. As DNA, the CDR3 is TGTGCCACCAGCAGAGGCCTCAGTGGCTCCTACAATGAGCAGTTCTTC.

CDR3 nucleotide sequence: TGCAGCGTTGTAGGCCAGGCTGGGACTGAAGCTTTCTTT. Encoded protein: CSVVGQAGTEAFF. V is TRBV29-1 and J is TRBJ1-1, with D unresolved. V lost 4 bases and J 5 bases, leaving 14 bases between the germline ends. From germline, CDR1 is SQVTM and CDR2 ANQGSEA. The length of the CDR3 is 13 residues.

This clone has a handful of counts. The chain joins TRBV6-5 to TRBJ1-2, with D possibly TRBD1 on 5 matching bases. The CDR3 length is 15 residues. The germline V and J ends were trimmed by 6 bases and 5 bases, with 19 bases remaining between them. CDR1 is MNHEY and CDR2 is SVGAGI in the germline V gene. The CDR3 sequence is CASSSGTTTGYGYTF. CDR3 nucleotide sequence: TGTGCCAGCAGCTCCGGGACTACAACTGGATATGGCTACACCTTC.

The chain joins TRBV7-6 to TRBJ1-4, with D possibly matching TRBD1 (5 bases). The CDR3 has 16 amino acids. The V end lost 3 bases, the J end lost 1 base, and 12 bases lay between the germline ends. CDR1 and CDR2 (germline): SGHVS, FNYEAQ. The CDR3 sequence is CASSFSPGGTNEKLFF. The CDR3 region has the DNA TGTGCCAGCAGCTTTTCCCCCGGGGGAACTAATGAAAAACTGTTTTTT.

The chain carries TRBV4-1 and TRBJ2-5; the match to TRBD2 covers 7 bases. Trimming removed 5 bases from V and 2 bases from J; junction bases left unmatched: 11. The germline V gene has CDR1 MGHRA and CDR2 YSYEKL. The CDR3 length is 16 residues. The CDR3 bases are TGCGCCAGCAGCGTGCAGGGAAGCGGGGTTCAAGAGACCCAGTACTTC. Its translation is CASSVQGSGVQETQYF.

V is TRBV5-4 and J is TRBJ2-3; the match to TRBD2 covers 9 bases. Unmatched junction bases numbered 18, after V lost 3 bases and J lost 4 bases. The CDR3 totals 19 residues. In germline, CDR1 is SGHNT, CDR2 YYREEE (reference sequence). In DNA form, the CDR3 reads TGTGCCAGCAGCTGGGGCCCAAATATCGGCGGGAGGGCCGCAGATACGCAGTATTTT. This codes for CASSWGPNIGGRAADTQYF.

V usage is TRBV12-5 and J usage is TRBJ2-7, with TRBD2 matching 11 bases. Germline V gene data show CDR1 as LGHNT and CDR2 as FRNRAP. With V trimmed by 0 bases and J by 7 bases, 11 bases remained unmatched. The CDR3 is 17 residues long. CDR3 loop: CASGLVRVAGGPGEQYF. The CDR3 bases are TGTGCTAGTGGTTTGGTTCGGGTAGCGGGAGGGCCGGGAGAGCAGTACTTC.

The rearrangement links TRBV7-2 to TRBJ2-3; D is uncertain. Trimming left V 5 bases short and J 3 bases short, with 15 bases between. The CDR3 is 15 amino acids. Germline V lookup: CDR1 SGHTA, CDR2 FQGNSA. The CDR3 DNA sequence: TGTGCCAGCAGCCCGAGCCTACTCCAAACAGATACGCAGTATTTT. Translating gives CASSPSLLQTDTQYF. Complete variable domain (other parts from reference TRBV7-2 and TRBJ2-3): GAGVSQSPSNKVTEKGKDVELRCDPISGHTALYWYRQSLGQGLEFLIYFQGNSAPDKSGLPSDRFSAERTGGSVSTLTIQRTQQEDSAVYLCASSPSLLQTDTQYFGPGTRLTVL.

CDR3 nucleotides: TGTGCCTGGGAGACTAGCGGGCGATCCGGTGAGCAGTTCTTC. This gives the protein CAWETSGRSGEQFF. J is TRBJ2-1 and V is TRBV30; TRBD2 matches at 10 bases. Germline-derived CDR1 and CDR2 are GTSNPN and SVGIG (reference sequence). The CDR3 sequence is 14 residues long. With V trimmed by 5 bases and J by 9 bases, 10 bases remained unmatched.